This T cell receptor beta chain appears in the sequencing data of a study of T cell clonality in common variable immunodeficiency. Study-wide results and caveats: In common variable immunodeficiency, TCR beta chains reportedly carried fewer deletions and N-nucleotide insertions.

V shed 0 bases, J shed 4 bases, and the junction held 11 bases outside the gene matches. The CDR3 spans 16 residues. The germline V gene has CDR1 DFQATT and CDR2 SNEGSKA (reference sequence). This clone was recorded a few times. The antigen remains unidentified. The read falls 3 residues short of the CDR3 end, and the missing part is taken from the germline J gene. This table comes from immunoSEQ multiplex PCR, and its TCRdb copy is limited to in-frame clones, with some not included. The sample was found to contain about 31,000 clones, and every one recurs. No CVID subject was ill or on immunomodulatory drugs when sampled.

The sequencing input was peripheral blood mononuclear cells. The TCR originated in a human donor with common variable immunodeficiency. The V and J genes are TRBV20-1 and TRBJ2-5; TRBD2 aligns across 7 bases. The CDR3 region is CSARDLVRGSGETQYF. CDR3 bases read: TGCAGTGCTAGAGATCTGGTGCGCGGGAGCGGAGAGACC.